The 21 T cell receptor beta chains given below trace back to one sample, sequenced in a study of CD8+CD57+ T cells in acquired aplastic anemia. CDR3 and TCR beta VDJ profiling relied on genomic DNA as the template. TCRdb ran MiXCR on the reads and lists one entry per CDR3 protein. This table has about 190,000 distinct CDR3 sequences, approximately 50% appearing once. Material for sequencing was sorted CD4+, CD8+, or CD8+CD57+ T cells (not recorded which) from PBMCs. Every receptor here comes from a human donor in good health, serving as a control.

This clonotype has at least ten counts. The chain uses TRBV25-1 and TRBJ1-2; 9 bases are shared with TRBD1. The ends lost 2 bases at V and 3 bases at J; junction bases unmatched: 7. CDR3 length: 16 amino acids. Germline V gene sequence: CDR1 MGHDK, CDR2 SYGVNS. This chain's CDR3 is CASSEIQGAQDYGYTF. The DNA of the CDR3 is TGTGCCAGCAGTGAAATACAGGGGGCACAGGACTATGGCTACACCTTC.

This clonotype showed up many times. The CDR3 DNA reads TGCGCCAGCAGCTCAGATCCGACAGGGGGAAGGGAAAAACTGTTTTTT. It is translated as CASSSDPTGGREKLFF. This rearrangement joins TRBV5-1 to TRBJ1-4; 9 bases map to TRBD1. Germline CDR1 and CDR2: SGHRS and YFSETQ. The CDR3 totals 16 residues. V was clipped by 3 bases and J by 8 bases; unmatched bases: 11.

The chain couples TRBV29-1 to TRBJ2-5; 8 nucleotides line up with TRBD2. The J call may be in error: the DNA end matches TRBJ2-1 better. This CDR3 has 14 amino acids. From germline, CDR1 is SQVTM and CDR2 ANQGSEA. The DNA of the CDR3 is TGCAGCGTCGGCGTAGCGGGGCCTTACAATGAGCAGTTCTTC. Translation: CSVGVAGPYNEQFF.

The chain is built from TRBV28 and TRBJ1-2, with 8 bases identical to TRBD1. The germline V gene encodes CDR1 MDHEN and CDR2 SYDVKM. CDR3 length: 14 residues. Losses at the gene ends were 9 bases for V and 9 bases for J; bases not matched to a gene: 15. CDR3: CASLHAGGARSYTF. CDR3 DNA sequence: TGTGCCAGTTTACACGCAGGGGGCGCGAGGAGCTACACCTTC.

This chain connects TRBV7-4 to TRBJ1-6, with D unclear. In germline, CDR1 is SGHVT, CDR2 SQSDAQ. Trimming pared 4 bases from V and 9 bases from J, leaving 16 bases between. The CDR3 length is 15 residues. The CDR3 loop reads CASSSWVTVGSPLHF. The CDR3 bases are TGTGCCAGCAGCTCATGGGTTACTGTTGGTTCACCCCTCCACTTT.

V and J are TRBV15 and TRBJ2-5; D unresolved. The V gene lost 2 bases and the J gene lost 2 bases, with 6 bases spanning the gap. CDR3 length: 13 residues. Germline CDR1 LNHNV, CDR2 YYDKDF (reference sequence). The CDR3 region is CATSRQQQETQYF. The CDR3 region has the DNA TGTGCCACCAGCAGACAGCAGCAAGAGACCCAGTACTTC. The full variable domain, with the rest looked up from reference TRBV15 and TRBJ2-5, is DAMVIQNPRYQVTQFGKPVTLSCSQTLNHNVMYWYQQKSSQAPKLLFHYYDKDFNNEADTPDNFQSRRPNTSFCFLDIRSPGLGDTAMYLCATSRQQQETQYFGPGTRLLVL.

In its sample, this clonotype was seen many times. The DNA of the CDR3 is TGCGCCAGCAGCTTGGTGGGGTCGAGTGGGGCCAACGTCCTGACTTTC. Translated: CASSLVGSSGANVLTF. This rearrangement joins TRBV5-1 to TRBJ2-6; D uncertain. V was cut by 0 bases and J by 3 bases, with 10 bases left in between. Germline V gene lookup returns CDR1 SGHRS and CDR2 YFSETQ. The CDR3 spans 16 residues. Looking up the rest from reference TRBV5-1 and TRBJ2-6 gives the full variable domain: KAGVTQTPRYLIKTRGQQVTLSCSPISGHRSVSWYQQTPGQGLQFLFEYFSETQRNKGNFPGRFSGRQFSNSRSEMNVSTLELGDSALYLCASSLVGSSGANVLTFGAGSRLTVL.

There are a few counts of this clonotype. CDR3 sequence reads: CASSLIGGATYF. Written as DNA, the CDR3 is TGTGCCAGCAGCTTAATCGGGGGGGCCACGTACTTC. The rearrangement joins TRBV7-2 to TRBJ2-5, with 8 bases matching TRBD2. J gave up 13 bases and V 2 bases, and 6 bases lay outside the gene matches. Germline CDR1 and CDR2: SGHTA and FQGNSA. The CDR3 length is 12 residues.

The sample holds many counts of this clonotype. The gene calls are TRBV7-9 and TRBJ1-4, with D uncertain. Germline V gives CDR1 SEHNR, CDR2 FQNEAQ (reference sequence). The germline V and J ends were trimmed by 2 bases and 5 bases, with 12 bases remaining between them. This CDR3 has 15 residues. The CDR3: CASSLRSPMNEKLFF. In nucleotides, the CDR3 is TGTGCCAGCAGCTTAAGGTCACCGATGAATGAAAAACTGTTTTTT.

This clonotype was observed many times. The chain recombines TRBV28 with TRBJ1-5; D unresolved. Per the germline V gene, CDR1 is MDHEN and CDR2 is SYDVKM. The CDR3 has 13 residues. Trimming removed 2 bases at V and 7 bases at J, with 9 bases between. CDR3 in DNA: TGTGCCAGCAGTTTAGTGGGTGGGCAGCCCCAGCATTTT. Translated, it gives CASSLVGGQPQHF. The full variable domain, with the rest looked up from reference TRBV28 and TRBJ1-5, is DVKVTQSSRYLVKRTGEKVFLECVQDMDHENMFWYRQDPGLGLRLIYFSYDVKMKEKGDIPEGYSVSREKKERFSLILESASTNQTSMYLCASSLVGGQPQHFGDGTRLSIL.

The chain has TRBV20-1 and TRBJ2-7; TRBD1 aligns across 9 bases. Looked up from germline, CDR1 is DFQATT and CDR2 is SNEGSKA (reference sequence). The CDR3 totals 12 residues. The trim removed 5 bases at V and 3 bases at J, leaving 2 bases unmatched. CDR3 residues: CSAGTGHYEQYF. The CDR3 DNA sequence: TGCAGTGCTGGGACAGGGCACTACGAGCAGTACTTC.

V and J are TRBV29-1 and TRBJ2-3; D tentatively reads TRBD1 or TRBD2 (6 bases each). Germline V gene lookup returns CDR1 SQVTM and CDR2 ANQGSEA. This CDR3 region has 13 residues. The V end was cut by 4 bases, the J end by 2 bases, with 10 bases between. The CDR3 protein is CSVARGATDTQYF. For the CDR3, the DNA is TGCAGCGTTGCGAGGGGGGCCACAGATACGCAGTATTTT.

This clonotype was recorded many times. The junction does not match germline at one end; this may be a read error. This CDR3 is CASSPQTLSGDTEAFF. The CDR3 DNA reads as TGCGCCAGCAGCCCTCAAACCCTTTCAGGGGACACTGAAGCTTTCTTT. The genes are TRBV4-2 and TRBJ1-1, with D possibly TRBD1 on 6 matching bases. The CDR3 extends over 16 amino acids. The germline CDR1 and CDR2 sequences are LGHNA and YNFKEQ.

This chain links TRBV24-1 with TRBJ1-3, with a possible D match to TRBD1 (5 bases). This CDR3 comprises 13 residues. CDR1 and CDR2 from the germline V gene are KGHDR and SFDVKD. Between the trimmed V and J ends, which lost 4 bases and 7 bases, there was a span of 10 bases. CDR3 nucleotide sequence: TGTGCCACCAGTGACCCCGGGACTAACACCATATATTTT. Protein sequence: CATSDPGTNTIYF.

The V gene is TRBV7-2, the J gene TRBJ2-7; D might be TRBD2 (7 bases). Near its end, the DNA agrees better with TRBJ2-5, so the J call may be wrong. The CDR3 covers 15 residues. The germline CDR1 and CDR2 sequences are SGHTA and FQGNSA. DNA for the CDR3: TGTGCCAGCAGCTTACAACGAGGGGGAGGGGAGACCCAGTACTTC. Translating gives CASSLQRGGGETQYF.

This clonotype was seen only a few times. The chain combines TRBV29-1 with TRBJ2-3; 13 positions match TRBD2. CDR1 and CDR2 (germline): SQVTM, ANQGSEA. V gave up 3 bases and J gave up 5 bases; unmatched junction bases: 5. This CDR3 spans 15 amino acids. The CDR3 loop reads CSVEGTSGIGDTQYF. Written as DNA, the CDR3 is TGCAGCGTTGAGGGGACTAGCGGGATCGGAGATACGCAGTATTTT.

V and J are TRBV19 and TRBJ1-5; 10 bases map to TRBD1. J gave up 6 bases and V 4 bases, and 6 bases lay outside the gene matches. This CDR3 contains 15 residues. Germline loops: CDR1 LNHDA, CDR2 SQIVND (reference sequence). CDR3 DNA sequence: TGTGCCAGTAGTACAGCGCGGACAGGGGGTCAGCCCCAGCATTTT. It translates to CASSTARTGGQPQHF. The full variable domain, its missing parts supplied by reference TRBV19 and TRBJ1-5, is DGGITQSPKYLFRKEGQNVTLSCEQNLNHDAMYWYRQDPGQGLRLIYYSQIVNDFQKGDIAEGYSVSREKKESFPLTVTSAQKNPTAFYLCASSTARTGGQPQHFGDGTRLSIL.

As regards this clonotype: The CDR3 end shows no conserved phenylalanine or tryptophan, and so a read error is likely. This chain links TRBV12-3 or TRBV12-4 with TRBJ2-7, with a possible D match to TRBD2 (5 bases). V gave up 6 bases and J gave up 0 bases, with 15 bases separating them. The CDR3 is 15 residues long. CDR3 DNA sequence: TGTGCCAGCAGGGACTCACGACGCGGCTCCTACGAGCAGTACCTC. Protein sequence: CASRDSRRGSYEQYL.

This clonotype was recorded at least ten times. The chain is built from TRBV6-2 or TRBV6-3 and TRBJ2-5; D may be TRBD1 or TRBD2 (5 bases each). The CDR3 contains 15 residues. V was cut by 5 bases and J by 1 base, with 14 bases left in between. Per germline, CDR1 MNHEY and CDR2 SVGEGT. The CDR3 DNA reads as TGTGCCAGCAGTAATTTGGGGGATCCCCAAGAGACCCAGTACTTC. It specifies CASSNLGDPQETQYF.

This clonotype was picked up many times. This chain uses TRBV20-1 with TRBJ1-1; no clear D. Trimming took 3 bases from V and 6 from J, leaving 26 bases between them. This CDR3 has 17 amino acids. Per the germline V gene, CDR1 is DFQATT and CDR2 is SNEGSKA (reference sequence). The CDR3 bases are TGCAGTGCTAGTCTTAGCACTTTAGGTCTATCCTACGCTGAAGCTTTCTTT. As protein: CSASLSTLGLSYAEAFF.

The table lists this clonotype with a few counts. As the CDR3 is not closed by the conserved phenylalanine or tryptophan, this likely results from a read error. Because the CDR3's place on the DNA is in doubt, the DNA is left out and the CDR3 is given as listed by TCRdb. This chain uses TRBV6-6 with TRBJ1-6. Germline V CDR1 and CDR2: MNHNY, SVGAGI (reference sequence). A total of 8 residues make up the CDR3, ends included. The CDR3: CASVPGTS.